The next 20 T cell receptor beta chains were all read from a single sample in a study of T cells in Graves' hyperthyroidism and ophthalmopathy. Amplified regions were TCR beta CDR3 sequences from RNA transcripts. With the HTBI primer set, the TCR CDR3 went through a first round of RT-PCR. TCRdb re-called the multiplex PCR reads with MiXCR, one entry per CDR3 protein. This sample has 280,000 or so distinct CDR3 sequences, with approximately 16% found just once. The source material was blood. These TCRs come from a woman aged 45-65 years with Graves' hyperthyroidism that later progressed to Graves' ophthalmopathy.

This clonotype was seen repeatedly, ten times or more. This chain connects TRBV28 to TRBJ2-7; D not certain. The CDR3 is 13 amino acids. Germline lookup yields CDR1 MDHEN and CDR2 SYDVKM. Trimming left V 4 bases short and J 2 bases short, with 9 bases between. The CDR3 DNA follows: TGTGCCAGCAGTTGGATACGTACCTACGAGCAGTACTTC. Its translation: CASSWIRTYEQYF.

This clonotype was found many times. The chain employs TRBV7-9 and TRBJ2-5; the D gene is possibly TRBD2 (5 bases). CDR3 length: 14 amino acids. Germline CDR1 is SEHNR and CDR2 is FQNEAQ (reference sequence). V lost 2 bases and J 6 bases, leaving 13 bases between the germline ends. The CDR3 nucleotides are TGTGCCAGCAGCTTACTAGCTGCAGTCCAGACCCAGTACTTC. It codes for CASSLLAAVQTQYF. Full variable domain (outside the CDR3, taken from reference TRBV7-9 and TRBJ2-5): DTGVSQNPRHKITKRGQNVTFRCDPISEHNRLYWYRQTLGQGPEFLTYFQNEAQLEKSRLLSDRFSAERPKGSFSTLEIQRTEQGDSAMYLCASSLLAAVQTQYFGPGTRLLVL.

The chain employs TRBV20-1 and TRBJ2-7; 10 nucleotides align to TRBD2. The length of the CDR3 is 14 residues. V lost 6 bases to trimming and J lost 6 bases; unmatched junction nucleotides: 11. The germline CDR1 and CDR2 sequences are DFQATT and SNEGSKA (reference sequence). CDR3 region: CSAPPLAGAVEQYF. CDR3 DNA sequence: TGCAGTGCCCCCCCGCTAGCGGGAGCGGTCGAGCAGTACTTC.

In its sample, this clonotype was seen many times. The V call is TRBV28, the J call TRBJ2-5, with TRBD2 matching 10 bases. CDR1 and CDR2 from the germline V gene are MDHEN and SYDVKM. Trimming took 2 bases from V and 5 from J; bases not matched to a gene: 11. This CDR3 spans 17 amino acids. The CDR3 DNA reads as TGTGCCAGCAGTTTAATCTACGGAGCTAGCGGGAGTGAGACCCAGTACTTC. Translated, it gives CASSLIYGASGSETQYF.

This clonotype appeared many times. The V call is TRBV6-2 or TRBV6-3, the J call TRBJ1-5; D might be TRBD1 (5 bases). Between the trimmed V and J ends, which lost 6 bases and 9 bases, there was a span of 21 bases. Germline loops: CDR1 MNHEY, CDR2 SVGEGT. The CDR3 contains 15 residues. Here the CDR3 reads CASSTNAGKPGPQHF. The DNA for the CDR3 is TGTGCCAGCAGCACCAACGCAGGGAAGCCGGGGCCCCAGCATTTT.

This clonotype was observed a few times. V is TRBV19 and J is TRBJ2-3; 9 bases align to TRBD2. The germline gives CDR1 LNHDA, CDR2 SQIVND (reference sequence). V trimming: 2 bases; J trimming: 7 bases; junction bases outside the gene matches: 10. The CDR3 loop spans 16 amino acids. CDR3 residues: CASSITGGRVSNTQYF. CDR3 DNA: TGTGCCAGTAGTATAACAGGCGGGAGGGTTTCAAATACGCAGTATTTT.

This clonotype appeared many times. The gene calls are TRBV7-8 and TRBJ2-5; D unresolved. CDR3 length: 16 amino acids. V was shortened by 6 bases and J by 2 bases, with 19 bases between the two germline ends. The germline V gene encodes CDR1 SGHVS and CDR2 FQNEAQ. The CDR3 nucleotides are TGTGCCAGCAGAAAGTCGCTTCCGGGTGAGCAAGAGACCCAGTACTTC. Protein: CASRKSLPGEQETQYF.

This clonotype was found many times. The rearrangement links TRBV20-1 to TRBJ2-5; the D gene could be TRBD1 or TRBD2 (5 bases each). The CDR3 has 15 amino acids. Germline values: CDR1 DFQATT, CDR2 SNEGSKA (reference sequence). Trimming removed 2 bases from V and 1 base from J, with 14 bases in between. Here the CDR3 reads CSARPGAGPQETQYF. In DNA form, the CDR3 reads TGCAGTGCTAGACCCGGGGCAGGGCCCCAAGAGACCCAGTACTTC.

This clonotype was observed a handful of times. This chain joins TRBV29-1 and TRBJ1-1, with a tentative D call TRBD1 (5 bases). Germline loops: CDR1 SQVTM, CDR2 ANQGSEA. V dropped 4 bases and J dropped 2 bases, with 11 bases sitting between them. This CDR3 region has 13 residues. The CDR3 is CSVGWGVNTEAFF. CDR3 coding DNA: TGCAGCGTTGGATGGGGGGTAAACACTGAAGCTTTCTTT.

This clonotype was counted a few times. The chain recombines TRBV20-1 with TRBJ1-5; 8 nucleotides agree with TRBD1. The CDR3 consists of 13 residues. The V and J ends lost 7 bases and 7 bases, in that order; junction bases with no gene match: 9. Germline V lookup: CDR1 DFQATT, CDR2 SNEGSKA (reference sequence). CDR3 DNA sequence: TGCAGTGTTAACGGACAGGGTTGGCAGCCCCAGCATTTT. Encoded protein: CSVNGQGWQPQHF.

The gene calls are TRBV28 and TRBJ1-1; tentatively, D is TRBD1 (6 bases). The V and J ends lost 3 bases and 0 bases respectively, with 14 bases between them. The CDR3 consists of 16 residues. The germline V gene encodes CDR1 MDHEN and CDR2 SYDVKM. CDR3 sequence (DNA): TGTGCCAGCAGTTTCAACAGGGCCCTAATGAACACTGAAGCTTTCTTT. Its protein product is CASSFNRALMNTEAFF. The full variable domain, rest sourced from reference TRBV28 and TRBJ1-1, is DVKVTQSSRYLVKRTGEKVFLECVQDMDHENMFWYRQDPGLGLRLIYFSYDVKMKEKGDIPEGYSVSREKKERFSLILESASTNQTSMYLCASSFNRALMNTEAFFGQGTRLTVV.

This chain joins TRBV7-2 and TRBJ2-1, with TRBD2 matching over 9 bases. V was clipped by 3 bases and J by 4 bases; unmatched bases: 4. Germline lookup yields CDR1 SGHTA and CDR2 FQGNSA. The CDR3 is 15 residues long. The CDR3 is CASSLTSGQYNEQFF. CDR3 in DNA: TGTGCCAGCAGCTTGACTAGCGGACAATACAATGAGCAGTTCTTC.

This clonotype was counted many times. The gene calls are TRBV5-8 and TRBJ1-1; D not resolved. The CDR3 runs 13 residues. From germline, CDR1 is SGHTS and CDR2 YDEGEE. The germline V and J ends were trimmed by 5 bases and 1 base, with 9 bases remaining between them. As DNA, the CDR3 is TGTGCCAGCAGTTATGACTCGAACACTGAAGCTTTCTTT. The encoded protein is CASSYDSNTEAFF.

The CDR3 sequence: CASSHEGTGKDGYTF. CDR3 nucleotides: TGTGCCAGCAGCCACGAGGGGACGGGGAAAGATGGCTACACCTTC. The genes are TRBV6-1 and TRBJ1-2; a weak D match, TRBD1 (5 bases). V lost 6 bases and J 6 bases, leaving 20 bases between the germline ends. CDR3 length: 15 residues. Germline CDR1 and CDR2: MNHNS and SASEGT.

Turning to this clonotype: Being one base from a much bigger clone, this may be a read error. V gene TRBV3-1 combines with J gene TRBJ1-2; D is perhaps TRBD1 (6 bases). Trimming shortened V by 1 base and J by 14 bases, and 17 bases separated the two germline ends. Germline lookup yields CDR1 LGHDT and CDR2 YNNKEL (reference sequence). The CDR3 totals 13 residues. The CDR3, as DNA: TGTGCCAGCAGCCAAGGTCGACAGGACGCTGAAACCTTC. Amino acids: CASSQGRQDAETF.

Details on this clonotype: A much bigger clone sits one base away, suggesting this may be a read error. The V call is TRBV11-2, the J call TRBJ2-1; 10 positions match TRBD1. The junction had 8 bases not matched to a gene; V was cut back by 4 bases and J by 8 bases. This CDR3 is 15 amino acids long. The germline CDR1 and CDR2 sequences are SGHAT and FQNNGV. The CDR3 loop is CASSSRDRGTDEQFF. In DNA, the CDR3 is TGTGCCAGCAGCTCCCGGGACAGGGGAACGGATGAGCAGTTCTTC.

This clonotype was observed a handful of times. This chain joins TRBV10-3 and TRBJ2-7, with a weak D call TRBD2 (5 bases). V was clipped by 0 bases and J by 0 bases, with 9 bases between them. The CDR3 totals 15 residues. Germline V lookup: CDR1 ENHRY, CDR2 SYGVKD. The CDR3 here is CAISESTRGSYEQYF. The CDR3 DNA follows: TGTGCCATCAGTGAGTCGACCCGGGGCTCCTACGAGCAGTACTTC.

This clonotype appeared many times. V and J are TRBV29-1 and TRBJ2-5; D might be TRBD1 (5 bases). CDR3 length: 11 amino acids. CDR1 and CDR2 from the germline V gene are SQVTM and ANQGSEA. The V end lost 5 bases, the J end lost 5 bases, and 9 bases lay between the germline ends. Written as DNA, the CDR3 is TGCAGCGTTAGCTGGGGCGAGACCCAGTACTTC. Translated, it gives CSVSWGETQYF.

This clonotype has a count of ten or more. CDR3 amino acids: CASLDRSYNEQFF. In nucleotides, the CDR3 is TGTGCCTCACTGGACAGGTCCTACAATGAGCAGTTCTTC. The J gene is TRBJ2-1, the V gene TRBV28; 7 bases agree with TRBD1. Looked up from germline, CDR1 is MDHEN and CDR2 is SYDVKM. V lost 11 bases and J lost 1; bases outside the gene matches: 5. This CDR3 has 13 amino acids.

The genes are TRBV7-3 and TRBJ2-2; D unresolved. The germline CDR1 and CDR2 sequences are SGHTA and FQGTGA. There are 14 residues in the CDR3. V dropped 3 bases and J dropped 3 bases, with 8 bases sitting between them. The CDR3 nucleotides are TGTGCCAGCAGCTTTCTTATAGACACCGGGGAGCTGTTTTTT. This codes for CASSFLIDTGELFF.